Shown below are 22 T cell receptor beta chains from a single sample sequenced in a study of OX40 agonist ivuxolimab in advanced cancers. The data were produced by immunoSEQ multiplex PCR, yet TCRdb's version contains in-frame clones alone and is incomplete. The table records 70,000 to 85,000 clones, 94% of them present only once. The specimen comprised CD4+ or CD8+ T cells sorted from blood, sampled in a trial of the OX40 agonist ivuxolimab. The receptor set was obtained from an adult with an advanced solid tumor such as melanoma, head and neck, liver or kidney cancer.

The chain carries TRBV7-9 and TRBJ1-1, with a tentative D call TRBD1 (6 bases). Trimming removed 4 bases from V and 5 bases from J, with 8 bases in between. Germline loops: CDR1 SEHNR, CDR2 FQNEAQ (reference sequence). This CDR3 region has 12 residues. The CDR3: CASSSGATEAFF. CDR3 DNA sequence: TGTGCCAGCAGCTCGGGGGCAACTGAAGCTTTCTTT.

The genes are TRBV5-6 and TRBJ1-2, with D perhaps matching TRBD1 (5 bases). CDR1 and CDR2 from the germline V gene are SGHDT and YYEEEE. V lost 4 bases to trimming and J lost 4 bases, with 11 bases between them. The CDR3 has 13 amino acids. CDR3 in amino acids: CASSQGGVYGYTF. DNA of the CDR3: TGTGCCAGCAGCCAGGGCGGGGTCTATGGCTACACCTTC.

The CDR3 DNA is TGTGCCAGTAGTAGTTGCGTCCCCGGGCTCCCCTGCGAGCAGTACTTC. This translates into CASSSCVPGLPCEQYF. The chain carries TRBV19 and TRBJ2-7; D remains ambiguous. Germline loops: CDR1 LNHDA, CDR2 SQIVND (reference sequence). The CDR3 runs 16 residues. Trimming cost V 4 bases and J 6 bases, with 22 bases left between them.

The CDR3 coding sequence is TGTGCCAGCAGCGTTACTAGCGGGGCTCGGGGTGAGCAGTTCTTC. This sequence encodes CASSVTSGARGEQFF. This chain connects TRBV9 to TRBJ2-1; 10 nucleotides match TRBD2. Looked up from germline, CDR1 is SGDLS and CDR2 is YYNGEE. The J segment lost 9 bases and the V segment lost 2 bases, leaving 8 bases of the junction unmatched. The CDR3 loop spans 15 amino acids.

The chain links TRBV2 to TRBJ1-2; D possibly corresponds to TRBD1 (5 bases). The CDR3 extends over 14 amino acids. Trimming shortened V by 3 bases and J by 5 bases, and 13 bases separated the two germline ends. Per germline, CDR1 SNHLY and CDR2 FYNNEI. CDR3 amino acids: CASSEEGLRYGYTF. The CDR3 DNA follows: TGTGCCAGCAGTGAGGAGGGGTTACGTTATGGCTACACCTTC.

The V gene is TRBV7-8, the J gene TRBJ1-1; D is perhaps TRBD1 (5 bases). The CDR3 totals 14 residues. The germline V gene has CDR1 SGHVS and CDR2 FQNEAQ. V lost 1 base and J 1 base, leaving 7 bases between the germline ends. CDR3 nucleotides: TGTGCCAGCAGCTTAGTAGGGACGAACACTGAAGCTTTCTTT. This gives the protein CASSLVGTNTEAFF.

This chain connects TRBV13 to TRBJ1-5; 7 positions match TRBD1. The germline V gene has CDR1 PRHDT and CDR2 FYEKMQ (reference sequence). The CDR3 is made up of 13 amino acids. Trimming took 5 bases from V and 6 from J; bases not matched to a gene: 4. The CDR3 coding sequence is TGTGCCAGCAGCCCCGGGACAGCTCAGCCCCAGCATTTT. This gives the protein CASSPGTAQPQHF.

The V and J genes are TRBV11-2 and TRBJ1-1; D call uncertain. The CDR3 extends over 19 amino acids. Germline CDR1 and CDR2: SGHAT and FQNNGV. V was clipped by 4 bases and J by 3 bases, with 27 bases between them. The CDR3 region is CASSSLIGRRASRDTEAFF. The CDR3 DNA follows: TGTGCCAGCAGCTCCTTGATCGGCCGACGGGCCTCCCGGGACACTGAAGCTTTCTTT. Drawing the rest from reference TRBV11-2 and TRBJ1-1, the complete variable domain is EAGVAQSPRYKIIEKRQSVAFWCNPISGHATLYWYQQILGQGPKLLIQFQNNGVVDDSQLPKDRFSAERLKGVDSTLKIQPAKLEDSAVYLCASSSLIGRRASRDTEAFFGQGTRLTVV.

V gene TRBV7-6 combines with J gene TRBJ2-1; D is perhaps TRBD1 or TRBD2 (5 bases each). The CDR3 consists of 12 residues. Deletions cut 5 bases from V and 10 bases from J, with 12 bases between. Per the germline V gene, CDR1 is SGHVS and CDR2 is FNYEAQ. The chain's CDR3 is CASSQTGAEQFF. For the CDR3, the DNA is TGTGCCAGCAGCCAGACCGGGGCGGAGCAGTTCTTC.

Remarks on this clone: Because the CDR3's place on the DNA is in doubt, the DNA is left out and the CDR3 is given as listed by TCRdb. The CDR3 loop reads CASSPLRGGAVFF. J is TRBJ2-2 and V is TRBV9; the DNA was not compared with TRBD2, the D call given in the table. Germline V CDR1 and CDR2: SGDLS, YYNGEE. With termini counted, the CDR3 has 13 amino acids.

The genes are TRBV21-1 and TRBJ2-5. TRBV21-1 is a pseudogene. CDR3 length: 13 residues. The CDR3 DNA reads as TGTGCCAGCACCCCCGGACCTAAAGAGACCCAGTACTTC. It is translated as CASTPGPKETQYF.

This sequence joins TRBV4-3 and TRBJ2-7; D is undetermined. The CDR3 consists of 17 residues. Looked up from germline, CDR1 is LGHNA and CDR2 is YSLEER. V shed 0 bases and J shed 0 bases, with 15 bases lying between them. CDR3 amino acids: CASSQEMAAPLSYEQYF. In nucleotides, the CDR3 is TGCGCCAGCAGCCAAGAGATGGCGGCCCCACTCTCCTACGAGCAGTACTTC.

The chain carries TRBV7-2 and TRBJ2-1; 9 bases match TRBD2. In germline, CDR1 is SGHTA, CDR2 FQGNSA. The CDR3 extends over 14 amino acids. The V segment lost 0 bases and the J segment 9 bases; nucleotides outside the gene matches: 3. The CDR3 bases are TGTGCCAGCAGCTTAGCCGGGACTAGCTTTGAGCAGTTCTTC. It is translated as CASSLAGTSFEQFF.

The chain couples TRBV15 to TRBJ2-1; 8 bases fit TRBD1. The length of the CDR3 is 16 residues. Looked up from germline, CDR1 is LNHNV and CDR2 is YYDKDF (reference sequence). V was pared by 5 bases and J by 7 bases, with 13 bases of the junction left unmatched. The CDR3 DNA follows: TGTGCCACCAGCCCCCAAGACAGGGGTTATCCAAATGAGCAGTTCTTC. This sequence encodes CATSPQDRGYPNEQFF.

J is TRBJ2-1 and V is TRBV10-3, with D hard to call. The CDR3 covers 17 residues. Germline values: CDR1 ENHRY, CDR2 SYGVKD. V gave up 2 bases and J gave up 2 bases, with 16 bases separating them. CDR3 bases: TGTGCCATCAGTGAGCTATGGACCGACAATCCCTACAATGAGCAGTTCTTC. Its protein product is CAISELWTDNPYNEQFF.

This clone was detected once. This chain connects TRBV7-8 to TRBJ1-2, with 9 bases matching TRBD1. CDR1 SGHVS and CDR2 FQNEAQ come from the germline V gene. V dropped 5 bases and J dropped 6; count of bases not matched to a gene: 4. The CDR3 runs 13 residues. CDR3 DNA sequence: TGTGCCAGCAGCCACACAGGGGGCGATGGCTACACCTTC. This translates into CASSHTGGDGYTF.

The rearrangement uses TRBV10-3 and TRBJ2-3; maybe TRBD2 (6 bases). This CDR3 is 13 amino acids long. V lost 5 bases and J lost 5, with 11 bases in between. Germline V gene sequence: CDR1 ENHRY, CDR2 SYGVKD. The CDR3 loop is CAISTRELDTQYF. The CDR3 bases are TGTGCCATCAGTACCCGGGAGTTAGATACGCAGTATTTT.

The rearrangement links TRBV6-6 to TRBJ2-7; TRBD1 aligns across 12 bases. The CDR3 sequence is 13 residues long. The V and J ends lost 11 bases and 6 bases, in that order; junction bases with no gene match: 8. Germline V CDR1 and CDR2: MNHNY, SVGAGI (reference sequence). In DNA, the CDR3 is TGTGCCTCGAAACTGGGACAGGGGGCCGAGCAGTACTTC. Translation gives CASKLGQGAEQYF.

The rearrangement joins TRBV9 to TRBJ2-4; D unclear. Trimming stripped 0 bases from V and 5 bases from J, with 6 bases between. The CDR3 length is 13 residues. Germline assignment: CDR1 SGDLS and CDR2 YYNGEE. The CDR3 is CASSVGVENIQYF. For the CDR3, the DNA is TGTGCCAGCAGCGTAGGGGTGGAAAACATTCAGTACTTC. Looking up the rest from reference TRBV9 and TRBJ2-4 gives the full variable domain: DSGVTQTPKHLITATGQRVTLRCSPRSGDLSVYWYQQSLDQGLQFLIQYYNGEERAKGNILERFSAQQFPDLHSELNLSSLELGDSALYFCASSVGVENIQYFGAGTRLSVL.

The V and J genes are TRBV5-6 and TRBJ2-2, with 7 bases aligning to TRBD2. Germline CDR1 is SGHDT and CDR2 is YYEEEE. The CDR3 totals 17 residues. J gave up 0 bases and V 6 bases, and 11 bases lay outside the gene matches. In DNA form, the CDR3 reads TGTGCCAGCACCCGATCTGCGGGAGTCGCGAACACCGGGGAGCTGTTTTTT. Its translation is CASTRSAGVANTGELFF.

This chain links TRBV7-2 with TRBJ2-1; D uncertain. Germline V gene sequence: CDR1 SGHTA, CDR2 FQGNSA. V was pared by 1 base and J by 0 bases, with 4 bases between. CDR3 length: 14 residues. DNA for the CDR3: TGTGCCAGCAGCTTAGGTAGCTCCTACAATGAGCAGTTCTTC. Amino acids: CASSLGSSYNEQFF.

The chain employs TRBV9 and TRBJ2-3; D call uncertain. Trimming pared 2 bases from V and 4 bases from J, leaving 8 bases between. This CDR3 region has 13 residues. CDR1 is SGDLS and CDR2 is YYNGEE in the germline V gene. The CDR3 DNA sequence: TGTGCCAGCAGCGTTTGGTCCCCAGATACGCAGTATTTT. This encodes CASSVWSPDTQYF. Complete variable domain (other parts from reference TRBV9 and TRBJ2-3): DSGVTQTPKHLITATGQRVTLRCSPRSGDLSVYWYQQSLDQGLQFLIQYYNGEERAKGNILERFSAQQFPDLHSELNLSSLELGDSALYFCASSVWSPDTQYFGPGTRLTVL.